This T cell receptor (beta chain) is drawn from a study of control samples from healthy donors and cancer patients. For this clone: Relative to the germline gene, one junction end is altered; a read error may explain this.

Clones were read by immunoSEQ multiplex PCR, and TCRdb kept only the in-frame ones, dropping some. The sample includes 55,000 to 75,000 clones, about 89% seen only once; the top ten take under 3%. The sample was PBMCs. The origin of this receptor is a woman in her 50s with head and neck cancer.

As DNA, the CDR3 is TGTGCCAGCAGCCAAAGGGGCCTAACAGGGGGAGACTTC. Encoded protein: CASSQRGLTGGDF. V usage is TRBV3-1 (or the pseudogene TRBV3-2) and J usage is TRBJ2-5; 8 bases map to TRBD1. CDR1 is LGHDT, CDR2 YNNKEL, per germline (reference sequence). CDR3 size: 13 residues.